This T cell receptor (beta chain) stems from a study of vaccination and CD4 T cells after COVID-19 (dated by TCRdb to the early 2020s). In terms of the full investigation: The convalescent cohort comprised six males and four females, including two Hispanic individuals, seven Caucasians, two Asians and one multiracial person. Each participant got two doses of either the Pfizer-BioNTech BNT162b2 vaccine (n=8) or the Moderna mRNA-1273 vaccine (n=2). Post-COVID blood samples were collected from convalescent patients a median of approximately 93 days after diagnosis, with a range of about 30 to 170 days. Post-vaccine blood samples were collected a median of around 70 days after the second vaccine dose, ranging from 14 to 241 days. Culture stimuli were overlapping spike peptide pools from SARS-CoV-2 and from the common cold coronaviruses HCoV-NL63, HCoV-OC43 and HCoV-229E. As controls, cultures received a CEFX viral epitope pool (the positive control), an HIV-1 Nef peptide pool (the negative control), or no peptide at all. In 10 COVID-19 convalescent patients and a few infection-naive healthy vaccine recipients, researchers compared the spike-specific CD4+ TCR repertoire from before mRNA vaccination with the repertoire from after. On the study overall, not on this receptor specifically: The median number of SARS-CoV-2-reactive clonotypes rose from about 19 after infection to roughly 40 after vaccination, but the change was not significant. Nearly all vaccine-specific clones in convalescent patients (304 of 307) were mono-reactive for SARS-CoV-2 spike rather than cross-reactive with common cold coronaviruses. The study included relatively few convalescent patients and did not analyze early timepoints after natural infection. In convalescent patients, a median about 86% of post-vaccine SARS-CoV-2-reactive clones were detected only after vaccination, suggesting vaccine-specific priming.

Note on this clonotype: This receptor's antigen is unknown. The input lacks base qualities; no much larger clone sits a single base away.

Receptor libraries were prepared by PCR. TCR sequencing of DNA from cultured CD4+ T cells used the Oncomine TCR Beta short-read assay at the Johns Hopkins FTIC core. The QIAamp micro DNA kit was used to extract genomic DNA from the cultured CD4+ T cells. The Oncomine TCR Beta libraries from cultured CD4+ T cells were pooled using unique dual indexes and then sequenced on an Illumina iSeq 100. The paper's processing steps were these. Non-productive sequences were removed, and CDR3s that did not start with C, did not end with F or W, or were shorter than 7 amino acids were discarded. The MANAFEST web application identified antigen-specific clonotypes by comparing peptide-stimulated wells against reference wells and other culture wells. For a clone to be called positive, the clone needed an FDR below 0.05, an odds ratio above 5, and a productive frequency above 0.1% in at least two of three replicate wells. A clonotype was classed as cross-reactive if the clonotype showed significant expansion both in SARS-CoV-2 spike wells and in at least one common cold coronavirus spike condition. Levenshtein distances (stringdist) and unrooted phylogenetic trees (ape) in R version 3.6.1 were used to assess CDR3 homology. TCRdb redid the processing of the public reads, applying fastp at Q25 and MiXCR, and retained in-frame beta chains. When rows share a CDR3 protein, they turn into one entry using the most common DNA and genes. The V and J calls and clone size come from TCRdb's table, not from the authors' own analysis. The sample table lists 20,000 to 25,000 distinct CDR3 sequences, 40% to 50% of them with a count of one. Together, the top ten hold 15% to 20% of the sample.

V is pruned by 5 bases and J by 9 bases, leaving 13 bases of the junction without a gene match. The CDR3 holds 14 amino acids from the cysteine to the phenylalanine. Only the CDR3 DNA is retained, 42 bases long and in frame from the first base. The germline V gene (reference sequence) yields DFQATT for CDR1 and SNEGSKA for CDR2. Read against the paper, the sample's treatment or condition label means: 10-day PBMC culture with coronavirus spike peptide pools or control peptides (ViraFEST assay). The ViraFEST assay, used in the study, expanded antigen-specific T cells with peptide pools and then identified the expanded clonotypes through TCR sequencing. Healthy vaccine recipients had no prior SARS-CoV-2 infection, confirmed by negative nucleocapsid antibody tests before and after vaccination. Each well held around 2 million PBMCs cultured with roughly 10 ug/ml peptide pools in IMDM containing 5% human AB serum and around 9 IU/ml IL-2. On days 3 and 7, half of the culture medium was replaced with fresh IL-2-containing medium. CD4+ T cells were isolated after approximately ten days of culture through negative selection using the EasySep CD4+ T cell isolation kit. Ficoll-Paque Plus gradient centrifugation was used to isolate PBMCs from whole blood, and the isolated PBMCs were then either used fresh or cryopreserved at -140C. Each culture condition was generally run in triplicate wells.

The starting material was CD4+ T cells from blood, cultured in vitro, obtained before SARS-CoV-2 vaccination. The sequence was collected from a human donor who received a COVID-19 vaccine. The chain joins TRBV20-1 to TRBJ2-1, with 7 junctional bases fitting TRBD2. The CDR3 amino acid sequence is: CSAERASGGGEQFF. The nucleotides are TGCAGTGCTGAGAGGGCTAGCGGTGGGGGTGAGCAGTTCTTC.